This is a list of T cell receptor beta chains from one sample in a study of molecular identifiers for immune sequencing clone quantification. MiXCR, run by TCRdb on the PCR reads, gives a single entry per CDR3 protein. The sample shows tens of thousands of distinct CDR3 sequences, less than 20% of them seen only once. Material for sequencing was naive CD8+ T cells from blood, with Jurkat cell RNA spiked in. These receptors came from a human donor in good health. Some libraries in this study had Jurkat cell RNA spiked in. CDR3s include the opening cysteine and the closing phenylalanine or tryptophan. D genes are given only for firm matches. Clone size is not always given. Where it is, it says once, few, many or a class for expanded clones.

V gene: TRBV15; clone size: many; J gene: TRBJ2-2; D gene: NA; CDR3 protein: CATSRVPSGSGELFF; CDR3 DNA: TGTGCCACCAGCAGAGTCCCGTCTGGGTCCGGGGAGCTGTTTTTT
V gene: TRBV19; clone size: many; J gene: TRBJ2-3; D gene: TRBD1; CDR3 protein: CASSIGQGVDTQYF; CDR3 DNA: TGTGCCAGTAGTATTGGACAGGGGGTTGATACGCAGTATTTT
V gene: TRBV10-3; clone size: many; J gene: TRBJ2-2; D gene: NA; CDR3 protein: CALGGPGELFF; CDR3 DNA: TGTGCCCTCGGTGGTCCCGGGGAGCTGTTTTTT
V gene: TRBV29-1; clone size: many; J gene: TRBJ2-5; D gene: TRBD1; CDR3 protein: CSAVPGTGEETQYF; CDR3 DNA: TGCAGCGCCGTTCCCGGGACAGGGGAAGAGACCCAGTACTTC
V gene: TRBV27; clone size: NA; J gene: TRBJ2-3; D gene: NA; CDR3 protein: CASSLLGYTDTQYF; CDR3 DNA: TGTGCCAGCAGTTTATTGGGGTACACAGATACGCAGTATTTT
V gene: TRBV29-1; clone size: NA; J gene: TRBJ2-5; D gene: NA; CDR3 protein: CSVEGGRATQYF; CDR3 DNA: TGCAGCGTTGAGGGGGGGCGAGCGACCCAGTACTTC
V gene: TRBV5-5; clone size: many; J gene: TRBJ1-1; D gene: NA; CDR3 protein: CASSLGPMNTEAFF; CDR3 DNA: TGTGCCAGCAGCTTGGGACCGATGAACACTGAAGCTTTCTTT
V gene: TRBV6-5; clone size: many; J gene: TRBJ2-7; D gene: TRBD1; CDR3 protein: CASSYPTGGLTYEQYF; CDR3 DNA: TGTGCCAGCAGTTACCCGACAGGGGGCTTAACCTACGAGCAGTACTTC
V gene: TRBV2; clone size: many; J gene: TRBJ1-5; D gene: NA; CDR3 protein: CASSEGAGNRPQHF; CDR3 DNA: TGTGCCAGCAGTGAAGGGGCGGGCAATCGGCCCCAGCATTTT
V gene: TRBV29-1; clone size: many; J gene: TRBJ1-1; D gene: NA; CDR3 protein: CSVALWSTEAFF; CDR3 DNA: TGCAGCGTTGCTTTGTGGAGCACTGAAGCTTTCTTT
V gene: TRBV27; clone size: many; J gene: TRBJ1-5; D gene: NA; CDR3 protein: CASSFSLYQPQHF; CDR3 DNA: TGTGCCAGCAGTTTTAGTCTTTATCAGCCCCAGCATTTT
V gene: TRBV7-9; clone size: few; J gene: TRBJ1-2; D gene: NA; CDR3 protein: CASSLGRNLYGYTF; CDR3 DNA: TGTGCCAGCAGCTTAGGACGGAATTTATATGGCTACACCTTC
V gene: TRBV6-5; clone size: many; J gene: TRBJ1-1; D gene: NA; CDR3 protein: CASSYSRGVMNTEAFF; CDR3 DNA: TGTGCCAGCAGTTACAGTCGGGGGGTCATGAACACTGAAGCTTTCTTT
V gene: TRBV5-6; clone size: many; J gene: TRBJ2-7; D gene: NA; CDR3 protein: CASSLGQTYYEQYF; CDR3 DNA: TGTGCCAGCAGCTTGGGGCAAACGTACTACGAGCAGTACTTC
V gene: TRBV4-2; clone size: NA; J gene: TRBJ1-5; D gene: TRBD1; CDR3 protein: CASSHINRGRRDQPQHF; CDR3 DNA: TGTGCCAGCAGCCACATTAACAGGGGGCGGAGGGATCAGCCCCAGCATTTT
V gene: TRBV6-1; clone size: NA; J gene: TRBJ1-5; D gene: NA; CDR3 protein: CASSEEQPQHF; CDR3 DNA: TGTGCCAGCAGTGAAGAACAGCCCCAGCATTTT
V gene: TRBV6-5; clone size: NA; J gene: TRBJ2-5; D gene: NA; CDR3 protein: CASSYSDARQETQYF; CDR3 DNA: TGTGCCAGCAGTTACTCGGATGCCCGCCAAGAGACCCAGTACTTC
V gene: TRBV19; clone size: many; J gene: TRBJ1-2; D gene: NA; CDR3 protein: CASSGGAATYGYTF; CDR3 DNA: TGTGCCAGTAGTGGTGGCGCAGCGACATATGGCTACACCTTC
V gene: TRBV6-5; clone size: many; J gene: TRBJ2-3; D gene: NA; CDR3 protein: CASSYSGSRTDTQYF; CDR3 DNA: TGTGCCAGCAGTTACTCGGGCAGTCGCACAGATACGCAGTATTTT
V gene: TRBV29-1; clone size: NA; J gene: TRBJ2-3; D gene: NA; CDR3 protein: CSVGGQSSTDTQYF; CDR3 DNA: TGTAGCGTTGGGGGACAATCTAGCACAGATACGCAGTATTTT
V gene: TRBV20-1; clone size: many; J gene: TRBJ2-3; D gene: NA; CDR3 protein: CSAWAGTQYF; CDR3 DNA: TGCAGTGCTTGGGCAGGTACGCAGTATTTT
V gene: TRBV6-5; clone size: medium-sized; J gene: TRBJ2-3; D gene: TRBD2; CDR3 protein: CASSPTSRGGLDTQYF; CDR3 DNA: TGTGCCAGCAGTCCCACTTCGCGGGGGGGCCTAGATACGCAGTATTTT